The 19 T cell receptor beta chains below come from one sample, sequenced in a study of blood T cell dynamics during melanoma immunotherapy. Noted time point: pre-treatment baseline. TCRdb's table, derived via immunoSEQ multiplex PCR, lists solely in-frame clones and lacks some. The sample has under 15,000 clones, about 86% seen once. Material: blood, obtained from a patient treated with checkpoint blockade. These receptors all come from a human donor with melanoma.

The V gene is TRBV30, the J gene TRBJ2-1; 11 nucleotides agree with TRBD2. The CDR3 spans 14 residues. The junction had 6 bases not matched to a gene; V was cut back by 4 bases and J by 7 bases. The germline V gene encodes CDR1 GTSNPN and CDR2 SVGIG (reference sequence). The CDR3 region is CAWTPTSGMNEQFF. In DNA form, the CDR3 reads TGTGCCTGGACTCCGACTAGCGGGATGAATGAGCAGTTCTTC.

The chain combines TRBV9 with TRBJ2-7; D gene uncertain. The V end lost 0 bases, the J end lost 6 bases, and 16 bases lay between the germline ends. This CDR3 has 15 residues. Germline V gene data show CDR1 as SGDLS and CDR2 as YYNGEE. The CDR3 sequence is CASSVDGRVAAEQYF. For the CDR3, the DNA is TGTGCCAGCAGCGTAGATGGTAGGGTCGCGGCCGAGCAGTACTTC.

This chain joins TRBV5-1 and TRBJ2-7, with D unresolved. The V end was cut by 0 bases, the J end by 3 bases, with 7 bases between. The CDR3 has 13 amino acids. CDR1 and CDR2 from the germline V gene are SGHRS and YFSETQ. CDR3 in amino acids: CASSLAHNYEQYF. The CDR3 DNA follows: TGCGCCAGCAGCTTGGCCCATAACTACGAGCAGTACTTC.

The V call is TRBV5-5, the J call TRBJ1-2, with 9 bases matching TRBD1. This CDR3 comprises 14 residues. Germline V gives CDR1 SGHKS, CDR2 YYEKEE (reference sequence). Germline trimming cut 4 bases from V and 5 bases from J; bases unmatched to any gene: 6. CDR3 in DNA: TGTGCCAGCAGCCCCGGGACAGGGATGTATGGCTACACCTTC. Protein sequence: CASSPGTGMYGYTF.

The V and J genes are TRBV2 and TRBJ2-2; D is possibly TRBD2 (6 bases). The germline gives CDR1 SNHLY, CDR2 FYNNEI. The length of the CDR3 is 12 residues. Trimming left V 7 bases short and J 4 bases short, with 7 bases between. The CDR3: CASMRGTGELFF. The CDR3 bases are TGTGCCAGCATGCGGGGCACCGGGGAGCTGTTTTTT.

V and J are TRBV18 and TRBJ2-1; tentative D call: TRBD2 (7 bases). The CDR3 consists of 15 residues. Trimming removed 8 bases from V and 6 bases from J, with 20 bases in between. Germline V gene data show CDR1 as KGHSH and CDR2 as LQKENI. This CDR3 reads CASTPPGGLVNEQFF. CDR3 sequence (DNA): TGTGCCAGCACGCCGCCGGGGGGCCTGGTCAATGAGCAGTTCTTC. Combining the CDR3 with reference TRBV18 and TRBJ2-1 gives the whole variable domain NAGVMQNPRHLVRRRGQEARLRCSPMKGHSHVYWYRQLPEEGLKFMVYLQKENIIDESGMPKERFSAEFPKEGPSILRIQQVVRGDSAAYFCASTPPGGLVNEQFFGPGTRLTVL.

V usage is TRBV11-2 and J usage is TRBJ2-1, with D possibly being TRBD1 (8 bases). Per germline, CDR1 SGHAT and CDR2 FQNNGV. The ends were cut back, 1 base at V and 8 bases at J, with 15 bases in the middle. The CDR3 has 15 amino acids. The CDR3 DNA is TGTGCCAGCAGCTTAGGGACAGGGAGGGTGGATGAGCAGTTCTTC. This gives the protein CASSLGTGRVDEQFF.

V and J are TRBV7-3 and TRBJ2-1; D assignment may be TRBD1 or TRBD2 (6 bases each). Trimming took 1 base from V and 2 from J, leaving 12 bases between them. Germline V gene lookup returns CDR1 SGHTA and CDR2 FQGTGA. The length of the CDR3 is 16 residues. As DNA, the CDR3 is TGTGCCAGCAGCTTAAGCCCGGGGGCGGCCTACAATGAGCAGTTCTTC. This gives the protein CASSLSPGAAYNEQFF.

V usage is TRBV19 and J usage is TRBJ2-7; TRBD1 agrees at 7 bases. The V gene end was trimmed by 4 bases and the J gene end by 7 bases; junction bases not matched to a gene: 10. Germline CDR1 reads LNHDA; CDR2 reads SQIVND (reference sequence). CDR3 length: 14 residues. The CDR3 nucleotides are TGTGCCAGTAGTACGACCGGGACAGCCTTGGAGCAGTACTTC. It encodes CASSTTGTALEQYF.

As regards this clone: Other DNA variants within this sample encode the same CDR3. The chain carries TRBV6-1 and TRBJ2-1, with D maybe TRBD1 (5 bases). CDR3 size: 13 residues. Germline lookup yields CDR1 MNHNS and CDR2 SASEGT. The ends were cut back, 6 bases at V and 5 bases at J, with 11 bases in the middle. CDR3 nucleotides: TGTGCCAGCAGCTTCACAGGAGACAATGAGCAGTTCTTC. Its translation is CASSFTGDNEQFF.

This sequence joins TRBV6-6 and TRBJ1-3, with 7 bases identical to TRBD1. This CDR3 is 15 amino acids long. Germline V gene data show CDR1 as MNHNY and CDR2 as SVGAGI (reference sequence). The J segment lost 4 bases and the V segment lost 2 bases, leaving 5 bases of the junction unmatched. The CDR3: CASSYEGARGNTIYF. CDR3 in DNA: TGTGCCAGCAGTTACGAGGGGGCGCGCGGAAACACCATATATTTT.

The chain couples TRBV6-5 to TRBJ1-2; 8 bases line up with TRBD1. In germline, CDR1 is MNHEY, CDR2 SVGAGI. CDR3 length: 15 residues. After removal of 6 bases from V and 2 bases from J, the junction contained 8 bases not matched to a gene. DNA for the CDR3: TGTGCCAGCAGAGTTACGACAGGGGAGAACTATGGCTACACCTTC. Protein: CASRVTTGENYGYTF.

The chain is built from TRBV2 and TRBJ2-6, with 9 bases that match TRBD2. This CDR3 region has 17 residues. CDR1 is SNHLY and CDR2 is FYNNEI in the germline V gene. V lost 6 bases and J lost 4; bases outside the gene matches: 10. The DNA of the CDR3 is TGTGCCAGCAGGCGGACTAGCGTTCGGGGAGGGGCCAACGTCCTGACTTTC. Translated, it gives CASRRTSVRGGANVLTF.

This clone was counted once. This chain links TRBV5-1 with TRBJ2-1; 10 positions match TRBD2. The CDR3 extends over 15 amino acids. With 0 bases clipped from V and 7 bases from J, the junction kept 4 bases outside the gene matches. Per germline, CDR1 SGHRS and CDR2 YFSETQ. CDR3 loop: CASSLERTSGNEQFF. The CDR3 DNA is TGCGCCAGCAGCTTGGAACGGACTAGCGGTAATGAGCAGTTCTTC.

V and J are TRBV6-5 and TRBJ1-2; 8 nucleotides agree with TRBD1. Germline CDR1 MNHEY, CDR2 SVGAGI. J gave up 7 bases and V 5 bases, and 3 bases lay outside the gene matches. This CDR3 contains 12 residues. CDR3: CASSQGARGYTF. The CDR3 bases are TGTGCCAGCAGTCAGGGGGCGCGTGGCTACACCTTC.

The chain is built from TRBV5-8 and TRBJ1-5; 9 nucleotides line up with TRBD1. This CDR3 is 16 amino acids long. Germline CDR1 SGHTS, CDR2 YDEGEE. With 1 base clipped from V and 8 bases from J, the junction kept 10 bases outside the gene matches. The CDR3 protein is CASSLFGQGTIEPQHF. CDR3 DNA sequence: TGTGCCAGCAGCTTGTTTGGACAGGGGACGATTGAGCCCCAGCATTTT.

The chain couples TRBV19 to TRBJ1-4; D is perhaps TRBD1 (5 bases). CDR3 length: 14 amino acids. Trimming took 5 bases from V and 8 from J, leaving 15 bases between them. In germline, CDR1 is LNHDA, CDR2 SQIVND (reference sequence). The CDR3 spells CASSGGTRGEKLFF. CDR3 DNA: TGTGCCAGTAGTGGCGGGACCCGGGGGGAAAAACTGTTTTTT.

The CDR3 loop reads CASSGPDPGSYNEQFF. The CDR3, as DNA: TGTGCCAGCAGTGGCCCGGACCCCGGCTCCTACAATGAGCAGTTCTTC. V usage is TRBV6-1 and J usage is TRBJ2-1; no definite D call. CDR1 is MNHNS and CDR2 is SASEGT in the germline V gene. Trimming removed 4 bases at V and 0 bases at J, with 13 bases between. The CDR3 loop spans 16 amino acids.

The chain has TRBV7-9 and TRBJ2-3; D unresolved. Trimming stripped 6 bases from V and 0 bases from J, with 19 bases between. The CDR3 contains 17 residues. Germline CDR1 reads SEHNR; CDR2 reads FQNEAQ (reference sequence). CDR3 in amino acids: CASRLPVGRNSTDTQYF. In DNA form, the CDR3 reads TGTGCCAGCAGACTCCCAGTGGGCAGAAATAGCACAGATACGCAGTATTTT.